These T cell receptor beta chains were read from a single sample in a study of beta chain features in type 1 diabetes. Some clones are missing from TCRdb's copy, which holds only in-frame ones; the method was immunoSEQ multiplex PCR. The sample has under 250,000 clones, 12% to 15% seen once. The sequenced material came from naive CD4+ T cells from blood. The source of these receptors is a woman in her thirties or forties in good health. The CDR3 runs from the conserved cysteine through the conserved F or W. The order of the fields is J gene, clone size, V gene, CDR3 protein. A row's size may be missing; if present it is once, few, many or a size class.

j_gene: TRBJ2-3; abundance: -; v_gene: TRBV10-3; CDR3aa: CAIKRGTSTDTQYF
j_gene: TRBJ1-6; abundance: few; v_gene: TRBV7-9; CDR3aa: CASSLWGTDNSPLHF
j_gene: TRBJ2-6; abundance: -; v_gene: TRBV28; CDR3aa: CASSSGEAAISGANVLTF
j_gene: TRBJ2-1; abundance: -; v_gene: TRBV14; CDR3aa: CASSQQGGHNEQFF
j_gene: TRBJ2-3; abundance: -; v_gene: TRBV7-9; CDR3aa: CAISLGGPGTDTQYF
j_gene: TRBJ2-7; abundance: few; v_gene: TRBV19; CDR3aa: CASSISRTYEQYF
j_gene: TRBJ2-1; abundance: few; v_gene: TRBV4-3; CDR3aa: CASSQQDRADEQFF
j_gene: TRBJ2-5; abundance: few; v_gene: TRBV10-3; CDR3aa: CAISASGGQETQYF
j_gene: TRBJ2-7; abundance: few; v_gene: TRBV25-1; CDR3aa: CASRPLGLYEQYF
j_gene: TRBJ1-5; abundance: -; v_gene: TRBV19; CDR3aa: CASSIAGGQPQHF
j_gene: TRBJ2-1; abundance: few; v_gene: TRBV9; CDR3aa: CASSPRRGFGTRDEQFF
j_gene: TRBJ1-6; abundance: few; v_gene: TRBV6-4; CDR3aa: CASRTNRNSPLHF
j_gene: TRBJ2-2; abundance: -; v_gene: TRBV9; CDR3aa: CASSPFTGELFF
j_gene: TRBJ1-4; abundance: -; v_gene: TRBV5-1; CDR3aa: CASSGDRDLHEKLFF
j_gene: TRBJ2-3; abundance: few; v_gene: TRBV2; CDR3aa: CASAGKNTQYF
j_gene: TRBJ2-2; abundance: few; v_gene: TRBV6-5; CDR3aa: CASFPGKNTGELFF
j_gene: TRBJ2-7; abundance: -; v_gene: TRBV4-1; CDR3aa: CASSQGGGGLGEQYF
j_gene: TRBJ2-3; abundance: few; v_gene: TRBV13; CDR3aa: CASSPRQGTDTQYF
j_gene: TRBJ2-7; abundance: -; v_gene: TRBV7-9; CDR3aa: CASSFISGGSYEQYF
j_gene: TRBJ2-2; abundance: -; v_gene: TRBV5-1; CDR3aa: CASNTDSTGELFF
j_gene: TRBJ2-3; abundance: -; v_gene: TRBV7-2; CDR3aa: CASSFGSGGPDTQYF
j_gene: TRBJ1-1; abundance: few; v_gene: TRBV11-3; CDR3aa: CASSLDQGPDTEAFF
j_gene: TRBJ1-3; abundance: -; v_gene: TRBV13; CDR3aa: CASSHRGQVGGNTIYF
j_gene: TRBJ1-6; abundance: -; v_gene: TRBV18; CDR3aa: CASSPLLALTPGPLHF
j_gene: TRBJ2-3; abundance: -; v_gene: TRBV5-1; CDR3aa: CASSLGQSTDTQYF
j_gene: TRBJ2-7; abundance: few; v_gene: TRBV18; CDR3aa: CASSPGLGYEQYF
j_gene: TRBJ1-5; abundance: few; v_gene: TRBV18; CDR3aa: CASSPGQGDNQPQHF
j_gene: TRBJ2-5; abundance: -; v_gene: TRBV9; CDR3aa: CASSVGTPRWETQYF
j_gene: TRBJ2-7; abundance: -; v_gene: TRBV2; CDR3aa: CASSAGTNRAYEQYF
j_gene: TRBJ2-3; abundance: few; v_gene: TRBV5-4; CDR3aa: CASSRGLAGGPDTQYF
j_gene: TRBJ2-7; abundance: few; v_gene: TRBV5-4; CDR3aa: CASSLATGDPYEQYF
j_gene: TRBJ2-1; abundance: few; v_gene: TRBV11-2; CDR3aa: CASSIDRSNEQFF
j_gene: TRBJ2-3; abundance: -; v_gene: TRBV6-1; CDR3aa: CASSEGIGPDTQYF
j_gene: TRBJ1-2; abundance: few; v_gene: TRBV11-2; CDR3aa: CASSLEVGLLRGYTF
j_gene: TRBJ2-7; abundance: few; v_gene: TRBV2; CDR3aa: CASSGSPYEQYF
j_gene: TRBJ2-3; abundance: -; v_gene: TRBV7-6; CDR3aa: CASSLVGGGTDTQYF
j_gene: TRBJ1-5; abundance: -; v_gene: TRBV6-1; CDR3aa: CASSEAGSGGHQPQHF
j_gene: TRBJ2-7; abundance: -; v_gene: TRBV6-6; CDR3aa: CASSYITGPFGEQYF
j_gene: TRBJ1-6; abundance: -; v_gene: TRBV5-4; CDR3aa: CASSLDSRNSPLHF
j_gene: TRBJ2-1; abundance: few; v_gene: TRBV5-6; CDR3aa: CASSLVPSEQFF
j_gene: TRBJ2-5; abundance: few; v_gene: TRBV2; CDR3aa: CASRDLPGGETQYF